This paragraph reports one T cell receptor beta chain. Seattle patient enrollment occurred during active infection, with longitudinal follow-up thereafter. The data belong to a study of blood T cell repertoires in COVID-19. Background on the study: Both acute and convalescent COVID-19 samples were obtained from the United States, Italy and Spain.

Original methodology: Estimated nucleated cell counts came from reference gene primer amplification. The assay was immunoSEQ multiplex PCR, and TCRdb's table has in-frame clones only and misses some. The DNA was the basis for D and trimming; V, J and clone size are from that table. The profile shows around 400,000 clones, roughly 86% of them singletons. This CDR3 is 15 amino acids long. V shed 3 bases and J 2 bases; nucleotides not matched to a gene: 5. CDR1 GTSNPN and CDR2 SVGIG come from the germline V gene (reference sequence). The clonotype originates from a woman in her twenties or thirties with COVID-19, enrolled during active disease. The sample comprised peripheral blood. This chain connects TRBV30 to TRBJ2-1; 9 bases match TRBD1. Here the CDR3 reads CAWSDDRGAYNEQFF. The CDR3 DNA is TGTGCCTGGAGCGACGACAGGGGGGCCTACAATGAGCAGTTCTTC.